Shown below are 15 T cell receptor beta chains from a single sample sequenced in a study of persistence of HIV-infected CD4 T cells. Their target antigens are unknown. The immunoSEQ assay was version 4, run in survey mode. TCRdb's copy holds only in-frame clones and misses some; the assay was immunoSEQ multiplex PCR. The sample includes about 40,000 clones, approximately 87% seen only once; the top ten take roughly 5.4%. The stimulus was an HIV-1 Gag 15-mer peptide pool, about 1 ug/peptide/mL. CD40L-negative CD69-negative CD45RO-high memory CD4+ T cells were sorted as populations depleted of antigen-responding cells. The sample in question was cultured CD4+ T cells from PBMCs, obtained from a patient who received antiretroviral therapy. These TCRs come from an adult with HIV. The donor label of this sample is uncertain.

The genes are TRBV15 and TRBJ2-7; D may be TRBD2 (6 bases). The CDR3 is made up of 13 amino acids. The germline gives CDR1 LNHNV, CDR2 YYDKDF (reference sequence). Trimming removed 3 bases from V and 3 bases from J, with 9 bases in between. The CDR3 nucleotides read TGTGCCACCAGCAGGTGGGGGGTCTACGAGCAGTACTTC. Translation gives CATSRWGVYEQYF.

The rearrangement joins TRBV6-5 to TRBJ2-6; no reliable D call. CDR1 MNHEY and CDR2 SVGAGI come from the germline V gene. The V end was cut by 2 bases, the J end by 0 bases, with 5 bases between. The CDR3 is 15 residues long. Here the CDR3 reads CASSYEYSGANVLTF. Here the CDR3 DNA reads TGTGCCAGCAGTTACGAGTACTCTGGGGCCAACGTCCTGACTTTC.

This rearrangement joins TRBV7-2 to TRBJ2-5; 9 positions match TRBD1. V lost 5 bases and J lost 5; bases outside the gene matches: 6. CDR3 length: 14 residues. Per germline, CDR1 SGHTA and CDR2 FQGNSA. This CDR3 reads CASSIGTGLETQYF. CDR3 bases: TGTGCCAGCAGCATTGGGACAGGGCTGGAGACCCAGTACTTC.

The rearrangement uses TRBV7-9 and TRBJ2-2, with 8 bases fitting TRBD1. V trimming: 4 bases; J trimming: 7 bases; junction bases outside the gene matches: 8. CDR1 is SEHNR, CDR2 FQNEAQ, per germline (reference sequence). The CDR3 is 15 amino acids. The CDR3 coding sequence is TGTGCCAGCAGCTGGGGACAGGATGAAAGCGGGGAGCTGTTTTTT. This codes for CASSWGQDESGELFF.

The chain is built from TRBV29-1 and TRBJ2-7, with D unresolved. CDR1 is SQVTM, CDR2 ANQGSEA, per germline. The CDR3 totals 10 residues. With 6 bases removed from V and 6 bases from J, the gap between germline ends came to 9 bases. The CDR3: CSVGITEQYF. In DNA form, the CDR3 reads TGCAGCGTCGGTATTACCGAGCAGTACTTC.

The chain links TRBV5-4 to TRBJ2-1, with D unresolved. From germline, CDR1 is SGHNT and CDR2 YYREEE (reference sequence). The germline V and J ends were trimmed by 0 bases and 0 bases, with 7 bases remaining between them. The CDR3 is 15 residues long. CDR3 in DNA: TGTGCCAGCAGCTTGGATCTGAGCTCCTACAATGAGCAGTTCTTC. Its protein product is CASSLDLSSYNEQFF.

The gene calls are TRBV29-1 and TRBJ1-5; tentative D call: TRBD1 (5 bases). The CDR3 runs to 13 residues. V was shortened by 7 bases and J by 7 bases, with 17 bases between the two germline ends. CDR1 is SQVTM, CDR2 ANQGSEA, per germline. The CDR3 sequence is CSAGAGNNQPQHF. The CDR3 coding sequence is TGCAGCGCCGGGGCAGGGAACAACCAGCCCCAGCATTTT. The full variable domain, with the rest looked up from reference TRBV29-1 and TRBJ1-5, is SAVISQKPSRDICQRGTSLTIQCQVDSQVTMMFWYRQQPGQSLTLIATANQGSEATYESGFVIDKFPISRPNLTFSTLTVSNMSPEDSSIYLCSAGAGNNQPQHFGDGTRLSIL.

The chain combines TRBV6-1 with TRBJ1-1; D call uncertain. Germline assignment: CDR1 MNHNS and CDR2 SASEGT. CDR3 size: 12 residues. V shed 2 bases and J shed 7 bases, with 8 bases lying between them. The CDR3 is CASSELGFEAFF. The DNA of the CDR3 is TGTGCCAGCAGTGAATTGGGGTTTGAAGCTTTCTTT.

The chain combines TRBV12-3 or TRBV12-4 with TRBJ1-5, with D perhaps TRBD1 (6 bases). The CDR3 is 13 residues long. V lost 7 bases to trimming and J lost 6 bases, with 13 bases between them. CDR3 sequence (DNA): TGTGCCAGCATCCAAGGGGGGGGTCAGCCCCAGCATTTT. It codes for CASIQGGGQPQHF.

This chain connects TRBV19 to TRBJ1-6; 9 positions agree with TRBD1. Looked up from germline, CDR1 is LNHDA and CDR2 is SQIVND (reference sequence). Trimming removed 5 bases from V and 7 bases from J; junction bases left unmatched: 12. The CDR3 has 17 amino acids. This chain's CDR3 is CASSAGPQTGGNSPLHF. CDR3 sequence (DNA): TGTGCCAGTAGTGCTGGGCCTCAGACAGGGGGGAATTCACCCCTCCACTTT. Looking up the rest from reference TRBV19 and TRBJ1-6 gives the full variable domain: DGGITQSPKYLFRKEGQNVTLSCEQNLNHDAMYWYRQDPGQGLRLIYYSQIVNDFQKGDIAEGYSVSREKKESFPLTVTSAQKNPTAFYLCASSAGPQTGGNSPLHFGNGTRLTVT.

This chain connects TRBV20-1 to TRBJ1-5, with TRBD1 matching over 8 bases. Germline CDR1 DFQATT, CDR2 SNEGSKA (reference sequence). V trimming: 3 bases; J trimming: 8 bases; junction bases outside the gene matches: 3. The CDR3 is 12 amino acids. The CDR3 sequence is CSASDRGEPQHF. The CDR3, as DNA: TGCAGTGCTAGTGACAGGGGCGAGCCCCAGCATTTT.

This chain joins TRBV27 and TRBJ2-3; D is unclear. V was pared by 5 bases and J by 7 bases, with 13 bases between. Germline CDR1 reads MNHEY; CDR2 reads SMNVEV (reference sequence). The CDR3 runs to 13 residues. The CDR3 DNA is TGTGCCAGCAGTGCCTCAGGAGCTTATACGCAGTATTTT. The encoded protein is CASSASGAYTQYF.

The chain has TRBV6-9 and TRBJ2-7; D might be TRBD2 (5 bases). Germline V CDR1 and CDR2: MNHGY, SVAAGI. This CDR3 spans 16 amino acids. V shed 1 base and J shed 3 bases, with 16 bases lying between them. Here the CDR3 reads CASSYFPQEVVYEQYF. CDR3 DNA: TGTGCCAGCAGTTATTTTCCTCAGGAGGTTGTCTACGAGCAGTACTTC.

The rearrangement joins TRBV19 to TRBJ2-7, with a tentative D call TRBD2 (6 bases). Germline V gene sequence: CDR1 LNHDA, CDR2 SQIVND (reference sequence). The CDR3 covers 14 residues. The germline V and J ends were trimmed by 3 bases and 4 bases, with 13 bases remaining between them. In DNA form, the CDR3 reads TGTGCCAGTAGTATCCCCGGGGGAGCATACGAGCAGTACTTC. Protein product: CASSIPGGAYEQYF.

In its sample, this clone was seen a few times. The CDR3 region is CASSLRTGGWSNSPLHF. The CDR3 region has the DNA TGTGCCAGCAGCCTTCGGACAGGGGGCTGGAGTAATTCACCCCTCCACTTT. The genes are TRBV7-8 and TRBJ1-6; 11 nucleotides agree with TRBD1. Losses at the gene ends were 5 bases for V and 6 bases for J; bases not matched to a gene: 9. The germline gives CDR1 SGHVS, CDR2 FQNEAQ. CDR3 length: 17 residues.